These 22 T cell receptor beta chains were sequenced from one sample in a study of shared clonotypes between healthy human individuals. Using immunoSEQ multiplex PCR, the repertoire was profiled, and TCRdb retains in-frame clones only, with some absent. The sample lists approximately 2.5 million clones; 85% to 95% were seen once. The sample comprised naive CD4+ T cells sorted from blood. Subset given: CD45RA+ positively selected. All receptors derive from a man aged 18 to 29 in good health.

This clone was seen a single time. The gene calls are TRBV28 and TRBJ2-5; a possible D gene is TRBD2 (6 bases). The J call is doubtful: the DNA matches TRBJ2-7 better. Germline loops: CDR1 MDHEN, CDR2 SYDVKM. The CDR3 totals 14 residues. The CDR3 DNA sequence: TGTGCCAGCAGGGGAGTCGGAGGGACCGGCGAGCAGTACTTC. This translates into CASRGVGGTGEQYF.

This clone was seen once. The gene calls are TRBV19 and TRBJ1-5; D may be TRBD1 (5 bases). Germline V gene lookup returns CDR1 LNHDA and CDR2 SQIVND (reference sequence). This CDR3 has 15 residues. Trimming removed 1 base from V and 4 bases from J, with 11 bases in between. In DNA form, the CDR3 reads TGTGCCAGTAGTATAGTTTTGGACACAAATCAGCCCCAGCATTTT. This codes for CASSIVLDTNQPQHF.

This chain connects TRBV5-1 to TRBJ1-1; 9 positions agree with TRBD1. V gave up 3 bases and J gave up 5 bases; unmatched junction bases: 11. This CDR3 spans 16 amino acids. In germline, CDR1 is SGHRS, CDR2 YFSETQ. DNA of the CDR3: TGCGCCAGCAGCTCCACTGGGGACAGGGCGAAAACTGAAGCTTTCTTT. Translated, it gives CASSSTGDRAKTEAFF. The whole variable domain, remainder taken from reference TRBV5-1 and TRBJ1-1, is KAGVTQTPRYLIKTRGQQVTLSCSPISGHRSVSWYQQTPGQGLQFLFEYFSETQRNKGNFPGRFSGRQFSNSRSEMNVSTLELGDSALYLCASSSTGDRAKTEAFFGQGTRLTVV.

The J gene is TRBJ2-5, the V gene TRBV7-9; tentatively, D is TRBD2 (5 bases). There are 15 residues in the CDR3. Trimming stripped 0 bases from V and 5 bases from J, with 13 bases between. Per the germline V gene, CDR1 is SEHNR and CDR2 is FQNEAQ (reference sequence). The CDR3 DNA reads as TGTGCCAGCAGCTTAGCGACGGGATTAGGGGAGACCCAGTACTTC. This gives the protein CASSLATGLGETQYF. Variable domain in full (rest from reference TRBV7-9 and TRBJ2-5): DTGVSQNPRHKITKRGQNVTFRCDPISEHNRLYWYRQTLGQGPEFLTYFQNEAQLEKSRLLSDRFSAERPKGSFSTLEIQRTEQGDSAMYLCASSLATGLGETQYFGPGTRLLVL.

The chain combines TRBV11-2 with TRBJ2-5; the D gene could be TRBD1 or TRBD2 (6 bases each). The CDR3 has 14 residues. V was clipped by 5 bases and J by 6 bases, with 16 bases between them. Looked up from germline, CDR1 is SGHAT and CDR2 is FQNNGV. The CDR3 protein is CASSGFTGRQTQYF. The CDR3, as DNA: TGTGCCAGCAGCGGATTTACAGGGAGGCAGACCCAGTACTTC.

V and J are TRBV19 and TRBJ1-3, with no clear D. The CDR3 runs 12 residues. CDR1 and CDR2 (germline): LNHDA, SQIVND (reference sequence). V lost 10 bases to trimming and J lost 1 base, with 8 bases between them. CDR3 coding DNA: TGTGCCACTGGTCAATCTGGAAACACCATATATTTT. Translating it yields CATGQSGNTIYF.

The rearrangement joins TRBV5-1 to TRBJ1-2; 9 bases map to TRBD1. The CDR3 has 15 residues. V dropped 0 bases and J dropped 6; count of bases not matched to a gene: 6. Germline V gene data show CDR1 as SGHRS and CDR2 as YFSETQ. Written as DNA, the CDR3 is TGCGCCAGCAGCTTGGGCTTGCGGACAGGGGATGGCTACACCTTC. Its translation: CASSLGLRTGDGYTF.

The chain uses TRBV5-6 and TRBJ1-2; TRBD1 might be the D (6 bases). Germline CDR1 reads SGHDT; CDR2 reads YYEEEE. V was trimmed by 6 bases and J by 4 bases, leaving 16 bases between them. There are 14 residues in the CDR3. The CDR3 sequence is CASTAGASIYGYTF. Written as DNA, the CDR3 is TGTGCCAGCACGGCGGGGGCGAGTATCTATGGCTACACCTTC.

The chain combines TRBV27 with TRBJ2-5, with D uncertain. Germline V CDR1 and CDR2: MNHEY, SMNVEV (reference sequence). The CDR3 length is 16 residues. Trimming pared 5 bases from V and 1 base from J, leaving 17 bases between. DNA of the CDR3: TGTGCCAGCAGTCTACGACCCGGTGGGTTCCAAGAGACCCAGTACTTC. Protein product: CASSLRPGGFQETQYF.

This chain links TRBV5-8 with TRBJ1-2; D not resolved. The CDR3 sequence is 12 residues long. In germline, CDR1 is SGHTS, CDR2 YDEGEE. The V and J ends lost 5 bases and 2 bases respectively, with 7 bases between them. CDR3 sequence: CASSQENYGYTF. The CDR3 nucleotides are TGTGCCAGCAGTCAGGAAAACTATGGCTACACCTTC.

CDR3 bases: TGTGCCAGCAGCGCGTCCACTAGCGGACAAGAGACCCAGTACTTC. Translated: CASSASTSGQETQYF. The chain is built from TRBV5-5 and TRBJ2-5, with 8 bases aligning to TRBD2. The V gene's germline CDR1 is SGHKS and CDR2 YYEKEE (reference sequence). V was clipped by 4 bases and J by 2 bases; unmatched bases: 7. The CDR3 consists of 15 residues.

This chain joins TRBV28 and TRBJ1-2; D gene uncertain. Germline-derived CDR1 and CDR2 are MDHEN and SYDVKM. CDR3 length: 15 residues. V was pared by 0 bases and J by 7 bases, with 15 bases between. The CDR3 loop reads CASSLWNSASAGYTF. The CDR3, as DNA: TGTGCCAGCAGTTTATGGAACTCCGCCTCGGCTGGCTACACCTTC.

J is TRBJ2-3 and V is TRBV29-1, with a possible D match to TRBD2 (5 bases). The CDR3 sequence is 14 residues long. V was shortened by 3 bases and J by 2 bases, with 12 bases between the two germline ends. CDR1 and CDR2 (germline): SQVTM, ANQGSEA. CDR3 amino acids: CSVDVSGFTDTQYF. CDR3 bases: TGCAGCGTTGATGTGAGCGGTTTCACAGATACGCAGTATTTT.

This rearrangement joins TRBV30 to TRBJ2-5; 13 bases map to TRBD2. The CDR3 spans 18 residues. J was trimmed by 5 bases and V by 0 bases; bases with no gene match: 12. CDR1 and CDR2 (germline): GTSNPN, SVGIG (reference sequence). CDR3: CAWSVLRTSGGVAETQYF. In DNA, the CDR3 is TGTGCCTGGAGTGTACTGAGGACTAGCGGGGGAGTCGCGGAGACCCAGTACTTC.

The chain has TRBV18 and TRBJ2-2; 11 positions agree with TRBD2. The germline V gene has CDR1 KGHSH and CDR2 LQKENI. J lost 0 bases, V lost 5 bases, and 5 bases had no gene match. The CDR3 extends over 17 amino acids. The CDR3 loop is CASSTTSGVANTGELFF. CDR3 nucleotides: TGTGCCAGCTCAACGACTAGCGGGGTAGCGAACACCGGGGAGCTGTTTTTT.

The J gene is TRBJ2-7, the V gene TRBV9; 9 nucleotides line up with TRBD1. V was clipped by 2 bases and J by 3 bases; unmatched bases: 3. In germline, CDR1 is SGDLS, CDR2 YYNGEE. The CDR3 consists of 14 residues. In DNA form, the CDR3 reads TGTGCCAGCAGCGTCGGACAGGGGCGCTACGAGCAGTACTTC. The encoded protein is CASSVGQGRYEQYF.

Points on this clone: Other DNA sequences in this specimen translate into the identical CDR3. The chain joins TRBV15 to TRBJ2-5; TRBD2 matches at 12 bases. Germline V gives CDR1 LNHNV, CDR2 YYDKDF (reference sequence). This CDR3 is 16 amino acids long. V trimming: 0 bases; J trimming: 5 bases; junction bases outside the gene matches: 4. CDR3 nucleotide sequence: TGTGCCACCAGCAGAGATCCAACTAGCGGGGGGGAGACCCAGTACTTC. Its protein is CATSRDPTSGGETQYF.

The rearrangement joins TRBV2 to TRBJ1-2; TRBD1 matches 7 bases. V lost 6 bases and J lost 5; bases outside the gene matches: 0. The CDR3 spans 11 residues. Germline lookup yields CDR1 SNHLY and CDR2 FYNNEI. The CDR3 nucleotides read TGTGCCAGCAGACAGGGGTATGGCTACACCTTC. It is translated as CASRQGYGYTF. Combining the CDR3 with reference TRBV2 and TRBJ1-2 gives the whole variable domain EPEVTQTPSHQVTQMGQEVILRCVPISNHLYFYWYRQILGQKVEFLVSFYNNEISEKSEIFDDQFSVERPDGSNFTLKIRSTKLEDSAMYFCASRQGYGYTFGSGTRLTVV.

This clone occurred once. CDR3 sequence reads: CASSRALYEQYF. The CDR3 DNA is TGTGCCAGCAGCAGGGCCCTCTACGAGCAGTACTTC. The J gene is TRBJ2-7, the V gene TRBV7-8; D remains unclear. The CDR3 extends over 12 amino acids. V lost 5 bases and J 3 bases, leaving 8 bases between the germline ends. The germline V gene has CDR1 SGHVS and CDR2 FQNEAQ. Full variable domain (outside the CDR3, taken from reference TRBV7-8 and TRBJ2-7): GAGVSQSPRYKVAKRGQDVALRCDPISGHVSLFWYQQALGQGPEFLTYFQNEAQLDKSGLPSDRFFAERPEGSVSTLKIQRTQQEDSAVYLCASSRALYEQYFGPGTRLTVT.

The chain employs TRBV6-4 and TRBJ2-1; tentatively, D is TRBD1 (6 bases). Germline V gene lookup returns CDR1 MRHNA and CDR2 SNTAGT. The CDR3 has 15 residues. V lost 2 bases and J lost 8, with 16 bases in between. The CDR3 bases are TGTGCCAGCAGTGACACAGACAGGTTAGGCCATGAGCAGTTCTTC. This encodes CASSDTDRLGHEQFF.

The CDR3 spells CASRRQGEGNEKLFF. The CDR3 DNA follows: TGTGCCAGCAGGAGACAGGGAGAGGGGAATGAAAAACTGTTTTTT. This rearrangement joins TRBV5-5 to TRBJ1-4; 7 positions agree with TRBD1. This CDR3 comprises 15 residues. Looked up from germline, CDR1 is SGHKS and CDR2 is YYEKEE (reference sequence). Losses at the gene ends were 5 bases for V and 5 bases for J; bases not matched to a gene: 9. The whole variable domain, remainder taken from reference TRBV5-5 and TRBJ1-4, is DAGVTQSPTHLIKTRGQQVTLRCSPISGHKSVSWYQQVLGQGPQFIFQYYEKEERGRGNFPDRFSARQFPNYSSELNVNALLLGDSALYLCASRRQGEGNEKLFFGSGTQLSVL.

The rearrangement uses TRBV7-9 and TRBJ2-3; 14 positions agree with TRBD2. The V gene's germline CDR1 is SEHNR and CDR2 FQNEAQ (reference sequence). The J segment lost 1 base and the V segment lost 6 bases, leaving 12 bases of the junction unmatched. The CDR3 extends over 19 amino acids. The CDR3 reads CASRSGLAGGPTGTDTQYF. CDR3 DNA sequence: TGTGCCAGCAGATCCGGACTAGCGGGGGGCCCCACGGGCACAGATACGCAGTATTTT.